The entry that follows covers one T cell receptor beta chain sequence. What it binds is unknown. This sample was taken from a study of cytomegalovirus exposure and HLA in healthy donors. Per the germline V gene, CDR1 is MNHEY and CDR2 is SVGAGI. This CDR3 has 14 residues. V shed 7 bases and J shed 6 bases, with 16 bases lying between them. Whole-study findings and limits: TCR beta sequences numbering around 15,000 were associated with HLA alleles at 0.05 false discovery rate in a later analysis.

PCR employed 60 Vbeta and 13 Jbeta primers. Some clones are missing from TCRdb's copy, which holds only in-frame ones; the method was immunoSEQ multiplex PCR. The table records some 190,000 clones, 87% of them present only once. Material: PBMCs. The clonotype comes from a man aged 25 to 40 in good health and CMV-seronegative. The V call is TRBV6-5, the J call TRBJ1-5; possibly TRBD1 for D (5 bases). CDR3 nucleotides: TGTGCCAGCACCAACGGGGGGGTCGGTCAGCCCCAGCATTTT. This encodes CASTNGGVGQPQHF.